Reported below is one TCR beta chain. The antigen remains unidentified. This CDR3 is 15 amino acids long. The V end was cut by 1 base, the J end by 7 bases, with 13 bases between. Germline values: CDR1 KGHSY, CDR2 FQNENV. RNA transcripts yielded amplified TCR beta CDR3 regions. RT-PCR in the first round (using the HTBI primer set) targeted the TCR CDR3. TCRdb used MiXCR to reprocess the multiplex PCR reads, holding one entry per CDR3 protein. The top ten clones hold 7.9% of a sample with about 290,000 distinct CDR3 sequences, about 13% of them seen once. Diagnostic decisions used clinical symptoms, serum thyroxine and TRAb, thyroid ultrasound and orbital computed tomography. Out of roughly 10 ml of fresh peripheral blood came the PBMCs. The entry originates in a study of T cells in Graves' hyperthyroidism and ophthalmopathy. Study-wide results and limits: Most clonotypes expanded in the thyroid (above 0.001) were also present in blood.

The chain carries TRBV16 and TRBJ1-4; no firm D call. The sample was blood. This receptor was taken from a middle-aged woman with Graves' hyperthyroidism. This CDR3 is CASSQWSTPGEKLFF. In DNA form, the CDR3 reads TGTGCCAGCAGCCAATGGTCCACGCCGGGTGAAAAACTGTTTTTT.